This T cell receptor beta chain was captured in a study of cytotoxic CD8 clonotypes in ibrutinib-treated CLL. Study-level information: The taking of response samples occurred after a median about 13 months of treatment, with a range of 6 to 36. Findings of the study overall: An increase in clonality occurred at ibrutinib response, followed by a return toward baseline at progression.

Profiling relied on immunoSEQ multiplex PCR, and the TCRdb table lists in-frame clones only, not all of them. In the table there are more than 8,500 clones, roughly 55% of which are singletons. CDR3 length: 15 residues. The germline V and J ends were trimmed by 10 bases and 3 bases, with 19 bases remaining between them. Germline assignment: CDR1 MDHEN and CDR2 SYDVKM. The table lists this clone with a count of one. As yet, its antigen is unknown. This receptor was obtained from a human donor with chronic lymphocytic leukemia. The chain recombines TRBV28 with TRBJ2-4, with D possibly being TRBD2 (6 bases). Sequencing was performed on PBMCs, taken before ibrutinib treatment. The CDR3: CATTLGTSSKNIQYF. CDR3 coding DNA: TGTGCCACCACTCTAGGGACTTCCAGCAAAAACATTCAGTACTTC.